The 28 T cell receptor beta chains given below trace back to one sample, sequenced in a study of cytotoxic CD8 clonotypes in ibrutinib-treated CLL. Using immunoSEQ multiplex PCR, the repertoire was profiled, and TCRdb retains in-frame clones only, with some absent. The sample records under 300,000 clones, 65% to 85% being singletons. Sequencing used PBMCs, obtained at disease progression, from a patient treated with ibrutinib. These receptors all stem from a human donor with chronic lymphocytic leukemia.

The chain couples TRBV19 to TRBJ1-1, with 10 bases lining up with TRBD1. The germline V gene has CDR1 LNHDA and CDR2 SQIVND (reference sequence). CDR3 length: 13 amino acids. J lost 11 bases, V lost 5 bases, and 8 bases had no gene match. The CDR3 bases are TGTGCCAGTAGTCCGGGACAGGGGATTTACGCTTTCTTT. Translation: CASSPGQGIYAFF.

The CDR3 bases are TGTGCTAGTGGTTTGGTATCATGGGAGACCCAGTACTTC. Translation gives CASGLVSWETQYF. The gene calls are TRBV12-5 and TRBJ2-5; D is uncertain. Trimming shortened V by 0 bases and J by 5 bases, and 7 bases separated the two germline ends. This CDR3 has 13 residues. CDR1 is LGHNT, CDR2 FRNRAP, per germline.

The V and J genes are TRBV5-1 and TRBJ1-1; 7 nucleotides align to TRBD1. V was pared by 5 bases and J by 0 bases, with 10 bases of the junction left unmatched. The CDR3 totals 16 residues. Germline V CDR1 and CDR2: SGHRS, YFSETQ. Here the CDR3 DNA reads TGCGCCAGCAGGGGGGACAGTTTTTTTATGAACACTGAAGCTTTCTTT. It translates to CASRGDSFFMNTEAFF.

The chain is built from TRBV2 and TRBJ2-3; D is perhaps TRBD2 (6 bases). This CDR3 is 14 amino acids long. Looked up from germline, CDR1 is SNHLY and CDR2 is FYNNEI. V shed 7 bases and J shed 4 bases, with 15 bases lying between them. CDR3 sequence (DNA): TGTGCCAGCAAGTGGACCCGGGGGTCAGATACGCAGTATTTT. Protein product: CASKWTRGSDTQYF. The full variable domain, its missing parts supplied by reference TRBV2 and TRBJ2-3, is EPEVTQTPSHQVTQMGQEVILRCVPISNHLYFYWYRQILGQKVEFLVSFYNNEISEKSEIFDDQFSVERPDGSNFTLKIRSTKLEDSAMYFCASKWTRGSDTQYFGPGTRLTVL.

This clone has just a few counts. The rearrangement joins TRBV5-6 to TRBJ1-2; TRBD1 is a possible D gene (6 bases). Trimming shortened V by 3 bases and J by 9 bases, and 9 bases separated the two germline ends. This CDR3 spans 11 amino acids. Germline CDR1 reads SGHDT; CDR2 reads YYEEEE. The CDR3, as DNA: TGTGCCAGCAGCTCGGGACAACGCTACACCTTC. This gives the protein CASSSGQRYTF.

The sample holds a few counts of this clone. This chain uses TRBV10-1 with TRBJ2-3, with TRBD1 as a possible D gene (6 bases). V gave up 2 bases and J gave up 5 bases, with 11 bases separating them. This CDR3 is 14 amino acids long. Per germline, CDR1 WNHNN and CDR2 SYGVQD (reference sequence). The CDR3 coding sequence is TGCGCCAGCAGTGAGATAATGGGACAAGATACGCAGTATTTT. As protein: CASSEIMGQDTQYF.

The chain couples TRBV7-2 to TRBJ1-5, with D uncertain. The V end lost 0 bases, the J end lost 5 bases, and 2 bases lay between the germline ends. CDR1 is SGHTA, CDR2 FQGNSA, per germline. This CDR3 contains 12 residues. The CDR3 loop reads CASSLAHQPQHF. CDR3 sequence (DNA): TGTGCCAGCAGCTTAGCGCATCAGCCCCAGCATTTT.

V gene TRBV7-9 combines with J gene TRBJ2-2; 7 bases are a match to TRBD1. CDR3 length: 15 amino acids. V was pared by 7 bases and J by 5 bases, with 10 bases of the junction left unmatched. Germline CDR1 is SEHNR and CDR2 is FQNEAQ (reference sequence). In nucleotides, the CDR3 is TGTGCCAGCACCCTCTCAGGGGGAAGGACCGGGGAGCTGTTTTTT. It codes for CASTLSGGRTGELFF.

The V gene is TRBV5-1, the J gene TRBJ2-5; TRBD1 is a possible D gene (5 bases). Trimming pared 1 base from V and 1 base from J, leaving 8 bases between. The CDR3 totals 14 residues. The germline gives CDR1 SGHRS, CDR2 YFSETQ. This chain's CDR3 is CASSLWGSQETQYF. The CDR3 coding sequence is TGCGCCAGCAGCTTGTGGGGCAGCCAAGAGACCCAGTACTTC.

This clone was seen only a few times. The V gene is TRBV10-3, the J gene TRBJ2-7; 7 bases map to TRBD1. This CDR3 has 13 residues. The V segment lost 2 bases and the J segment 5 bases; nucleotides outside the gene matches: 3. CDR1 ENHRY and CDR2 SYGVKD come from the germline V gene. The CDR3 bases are TGTGCCATCAGTGAGCCAGGGACAGACGAGCAGTACTTC. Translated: CAISEPGTDEQYF.

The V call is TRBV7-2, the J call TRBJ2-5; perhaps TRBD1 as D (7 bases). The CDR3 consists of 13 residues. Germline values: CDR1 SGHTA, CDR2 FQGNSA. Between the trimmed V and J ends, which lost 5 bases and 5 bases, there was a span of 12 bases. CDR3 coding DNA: TGTGCCAGCAGCGTCAGGGGGGCGGAGACCCAGTACTTC. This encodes CASSVRGAETQYF.

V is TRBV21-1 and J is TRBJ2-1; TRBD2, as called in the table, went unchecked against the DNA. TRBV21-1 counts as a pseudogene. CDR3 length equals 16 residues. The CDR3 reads CASSKGPSGSYNEQFF. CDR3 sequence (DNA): TGTGCCAGCAGCAAAGGGCCTAGCGGGAGCTACAATGAGCAGTTCTTC.

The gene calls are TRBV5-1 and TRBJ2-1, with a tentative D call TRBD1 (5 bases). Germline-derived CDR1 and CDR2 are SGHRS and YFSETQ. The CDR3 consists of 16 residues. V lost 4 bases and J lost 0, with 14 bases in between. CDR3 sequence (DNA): TGCGCCAGCAGCCCCCCGGACATTAGCTCCTACAATGAGCAGTTCTTC. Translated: CASSPPDISSYNEQFF.

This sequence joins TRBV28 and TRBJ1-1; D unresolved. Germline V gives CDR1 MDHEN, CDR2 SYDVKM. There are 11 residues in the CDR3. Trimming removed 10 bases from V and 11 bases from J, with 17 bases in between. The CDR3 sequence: CATLGRSWAFF. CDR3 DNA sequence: TGTGCCACCTTAGGCCGGAGCTGGGCTTTCTTT.

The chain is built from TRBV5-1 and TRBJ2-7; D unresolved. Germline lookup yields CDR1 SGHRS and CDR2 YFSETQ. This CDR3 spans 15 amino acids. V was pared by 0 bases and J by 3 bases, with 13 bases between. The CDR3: CASSLENYLDYEQYF. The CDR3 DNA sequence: TGCGCCAGCAGCTTGGAGAACTACCTCGACTACGAGCAGTACTTC. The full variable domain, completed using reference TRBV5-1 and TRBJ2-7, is KAGVTQTPRYLIKTRGQQVTLSCSPISGHRSVSWYQQTPGQGLQFLFEYFSETQRNKGNFPGRFSGRQFSNSRSEMNVSTLELGDSALYLCASSLENYLDYEQYFGPGTRLTVT.

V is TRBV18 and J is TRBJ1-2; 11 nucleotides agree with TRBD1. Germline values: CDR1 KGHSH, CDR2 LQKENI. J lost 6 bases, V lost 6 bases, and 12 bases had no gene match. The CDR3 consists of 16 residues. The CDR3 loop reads CASSLGVKGQGDGYTF. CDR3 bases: TGTGCCAGCTCCCTCGGTGTTAAGGGACAGGGGGATGGCTACACCTTC.

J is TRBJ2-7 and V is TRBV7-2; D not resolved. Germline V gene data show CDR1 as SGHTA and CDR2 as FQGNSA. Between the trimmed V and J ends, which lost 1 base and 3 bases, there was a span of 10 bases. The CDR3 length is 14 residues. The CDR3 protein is CASSLVFGYYEQYF. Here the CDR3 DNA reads TGTGCCAGCAGCTTAGTCTTTGGGTACTACGAGCAGTACTTC.

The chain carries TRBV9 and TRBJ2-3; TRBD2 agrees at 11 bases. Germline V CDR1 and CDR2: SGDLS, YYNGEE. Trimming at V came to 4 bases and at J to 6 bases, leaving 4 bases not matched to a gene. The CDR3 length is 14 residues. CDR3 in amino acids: CASSLRTSGDTQYF. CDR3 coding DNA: TGTGCCAGCAGCCTTCGGACTAGCGGGGATACGCAGTATTTT.

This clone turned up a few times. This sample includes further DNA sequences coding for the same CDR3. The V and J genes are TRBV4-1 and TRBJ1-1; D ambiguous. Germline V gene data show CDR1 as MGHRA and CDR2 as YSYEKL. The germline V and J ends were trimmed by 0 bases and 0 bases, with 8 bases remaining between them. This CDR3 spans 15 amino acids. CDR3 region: CASSQEGGLNTEAFF. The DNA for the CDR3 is TGCGCCAGCAGCCAAGAGGGAGGATTGAACACTGAAGCTTTCTTT.

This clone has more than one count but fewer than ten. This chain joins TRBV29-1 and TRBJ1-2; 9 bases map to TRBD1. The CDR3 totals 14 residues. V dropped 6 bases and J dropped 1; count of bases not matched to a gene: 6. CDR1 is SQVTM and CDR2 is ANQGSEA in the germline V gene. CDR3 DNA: TGCAGCGTCGGGACAGGGATCTATAACTATGGCTACACCTTC. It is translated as CSVGTGIYNYGYTF.

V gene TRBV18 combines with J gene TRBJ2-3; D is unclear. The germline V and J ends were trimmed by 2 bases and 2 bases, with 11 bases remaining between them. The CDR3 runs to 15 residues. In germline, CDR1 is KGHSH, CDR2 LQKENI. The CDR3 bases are TGTGCCAGCTCACCAATTACCCAGATCACAGATACGCAGTATTTT. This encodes CASSPITQITDTQYF.

The CDR3 reads CASRLEGASYEQYF. As DNA, the CDR3 is TGTGCAAGTCGCTTAGAGGGGGCCTCCTACGAGCAGTACTTC. The chain recombines TRBV12-2 with TRBJ2-7; the listed D gene, TRBD1, was not tested against the DNA. TRBV12-2 is tagged as a pseudogene. The CDR3 consists of 14 residues.

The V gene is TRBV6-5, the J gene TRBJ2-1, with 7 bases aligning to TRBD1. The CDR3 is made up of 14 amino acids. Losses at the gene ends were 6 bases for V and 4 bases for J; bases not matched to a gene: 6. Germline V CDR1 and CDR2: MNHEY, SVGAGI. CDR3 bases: TGTGCCAGCAGCCTAGGGACAGCTTACAATGAGCAGTTCTTC. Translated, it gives CASSLGTAYNEQFF.

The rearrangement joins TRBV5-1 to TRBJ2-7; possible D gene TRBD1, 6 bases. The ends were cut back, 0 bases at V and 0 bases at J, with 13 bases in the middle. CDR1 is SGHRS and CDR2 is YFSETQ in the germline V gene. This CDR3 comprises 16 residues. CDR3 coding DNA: TGCGCCAGCAGCTTGGACACAGGGTTCAGCTCCTACGAGCAGTACTTC. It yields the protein CASSLDTGFSSYEQYF.

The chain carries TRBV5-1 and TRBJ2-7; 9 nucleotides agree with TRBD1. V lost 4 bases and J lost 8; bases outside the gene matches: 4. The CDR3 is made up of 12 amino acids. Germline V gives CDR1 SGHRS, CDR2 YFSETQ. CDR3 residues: CASSTGQGQQYF. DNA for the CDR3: TGCGCCAGCAGCACGGGACAGGGCCAGCAGTACTTC.

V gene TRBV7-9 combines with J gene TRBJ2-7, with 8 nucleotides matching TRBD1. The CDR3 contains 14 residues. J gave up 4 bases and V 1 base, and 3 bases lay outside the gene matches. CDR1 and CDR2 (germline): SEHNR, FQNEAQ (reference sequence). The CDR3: CASSLEGQAYEQYF. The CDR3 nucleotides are TGTGCCAGCAGCTTAGAGGGACAGGCGTACGAGCAGTACTTC.

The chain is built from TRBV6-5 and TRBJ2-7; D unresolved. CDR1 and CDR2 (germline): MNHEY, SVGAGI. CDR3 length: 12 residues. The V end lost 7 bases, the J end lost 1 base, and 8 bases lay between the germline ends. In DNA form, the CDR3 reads TGTGCCAGCATAGGGTATTCCTACGAGCAGTACTTC. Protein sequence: CASIGYSYEQYF.

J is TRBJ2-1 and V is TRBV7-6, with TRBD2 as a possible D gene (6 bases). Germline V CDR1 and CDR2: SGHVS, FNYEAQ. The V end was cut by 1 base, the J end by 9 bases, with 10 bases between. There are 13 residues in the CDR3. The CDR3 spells CASSLGGTGEQFF. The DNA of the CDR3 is TGTGCCAGCAGCTTAGGGGGGACTGGTGAGCAGTTCTTC.